Below, one T cell receptor (beta chain) is given with its context. Its antigen is unknown. The study sampled nominally healthy donors, though unrecorded immune exposures were likely. V dropped 2 bases and J dropped 2; count of bases not matched to a gene: 10. In germline, CDR1 is SGHTA, CDR2 FQGTGA. The CDR3 consists of 17 residues. This sample was included in a study of cytomegalovirus exposure and HLA in healthy donors. Regarding the study as a whole: Across HLA loci, a later analysis found differing TCR association rates, with DRB1 most and HLA-C fewest. The authors later linked a missense DCLRE1C variant to TCR beta V- and J-gene trimming. Cytomegalovirus association was assigned to about 180 TCR beta chains.

PCR was performed using 60 Vbeta and 13 Jbeta primers. Profiling relied on immunoSEQ multiplex PCR, and the TCRdb table lists in-frame clones only, not all of them. This sample yields 95,000 to 100,000 clones, of which roughly 85% are seen a single time; 3% to 5% belongs to the top ten. Source material: PBMCs. This chain links TRBV7-3 with TRBJ2-7; 9 bases fit TRBD2. This sequence originates from a young man in good health and CMV-seronegative. CDR3: CASSLESLAGMPYEQYF. The CDR3 DNA reads TGTGCCAGCAGCTTAGAGTCTCTAGCGGGGATGCCCTACGAGCAGTACTTC.